A selection of T cell receptor beta chains follows, all from one sample in a study of post-analysis software for immune sequencing data. TCRdb recomputed calls from the PCR reads with MiXCR, one row per CDR3 protein. The data show around 180,000 distinct CDR3 sequences, about 30% seen once. The sample consisted of blood. These receptors were obtained from a girl aged 10 to 17 with multiple sclerosis. Each CDR3 is given with its conserved first and last residue. The order of the fields is J gene, D gene, clone size, V gene, CDR3 DNA, CDR3 protein. A D gene is named only where the DNA matches it firmly. Not all rows give a size; the values are once, few, many and, for expanded clones, a class.

>TRBJ2-7|TRBD2|.|TRBV30
TGTGCCTGGAGTGGCGGGAGTACCTACGAGCAGTACTTC
CAWSGGSTYEQYF
>TRBJ1-4|.|few|TRBV4-1
TGCGCCAGCAGCCAAGATTTTCCAGGGAGGACTAATGAAAAACTGTTTTTT
CASSQDFPGRTNEKLFF
>TRBJ1-2|TRBD1|many|TRBV28
TGTGCCAGCAGCGGGGACAGGTCCAATGGCTACACCTTC
CASSGDRSNGYTF
>TRBJ2-1|.|few|TRBV7-2
TGTGCCAGCAGTCCGGACGGATTGGGCTACAATGAGCAGTTCTTC
CASSPDGLGYNEQFF
>TRBJ2-1|TRBD1|few|TRBV7-3
TGTGCCAGCAGCCCAATACGGGACAGGAAATTCAATGAGCAGTTCTTC
CASSPIRDRKFNEQFF
>TRBJ2-1|TRBD1|.|TRBV20-1
TGCAGTGCTAGAGAGGGGACAGGGTGGACTAATGAGCAGTTCTTC
CSAREGTGWTNEQFF
>TRBJ1-1|.|.|TRBV20-1
TGCAGTGAGGCCACCTATGGTAACACTGAAGCTTTCTTT
CSEATYGNTEAFF
>TRBJ2-1|TRBD2|many|TRBV5-1
TGCGCCAGCTGGACAGAGAGCGGGAGGGCGGACTCCTACAATGAGCAGTTCTTC
CASWTESGRADSYNEQFF
>TRBJ1-4|.|.|TRBV7-2
TGTGCCAGCAGCTTAGACGTGGGAAAACTGTTTTTT
CASSLDVGKLFF
>TRBJ2-3|.|.|TRBV10-1
TGCGCCAGCAGTGAGTCGAGGCCCTCCACAGATACGCAGTATTTT
CASSESRPSTDTQYF
>TRBJ1-1|TRBD1|.|TRBV7-9
TGTGCCAACAGCCTGCCCCAGGGACAGGGGCGACCTGAAGCTTTCTTT
CANSLPQGQGRPEAFF
>TRBJ2-7|.|many|TRBV20-1
TGCAGTGCCCCTTGGTGGAGTAGAGGGGGCGAGCAGTACTTC
CSAPWWSRGGEQYF
>TRBJ1-2|.|few|TRBV5-1
TGCGCCAGCCACTCGGGGAGGGCCAACTATGGCTACACCTTC
CASHSGRANYGYTF
>TRBJ1-5|.|few|TRBV12-3/TRBV12-4
TGTGCCAGCAGACCCGGGGTGGAGGATCAGCCCCAGCATTTT
CASRPGVEDQPQHF
>TRBJ2-1|.|many|TRBV20-1
TGCAGTGCTAGAGTGTATTTGGATCTCAATGAGCAGTTCTTC
CSARVYLDLNEQFF
>TRBJ2-7|.|.|TRBV2
TGTGCCAGCGCCACAGGGAGCTTTGGTTACGAGCAGTACTTC
CASATGSFGYEQYF
>TRBJ2-1|TRBD1|few|TRBV5-1
TGCGCCAGCAGCTGGGGGGATTACGGACAGGGCAATGAGCAGTTCTTC
CASSWGDYGQGNEQFF
>TRBJ1-2|.|.|TRBV12-3/TRBV12-4
TGTGCCAGCAGTTTCGGGGGGTTAAACTATGGCTACACCTTC
CASSFGGLNYGYTF
>TRBJ2-1|TRBD2|.|TRBV3-1
TGTGCCAGCAGCCAAGTATCTAGCGGGTCCCATGAGCAGTTCTTC
CASSQVSSGSHEQFF
>TRBJ2-1|TRBD2|.|TRBV5-1
TGCGCCAGCCGGGGGGGGCTAGCGGACCTCAACTCCTACAATGAGCAGTTCTTC
CASRGGLADLNSYNEQFF
>TRBJ2-5|.|many|TRBV29-1
TGCAGCGGGGGCCGTACTGTTCCACAAGAGACCCAGTACTTC
CSGGRTVPQETQYF
>TRBJ2-1|TRBD2|many|TRBV13
TGTGCCAGCAGCTTTCCCACAGTCACTAGCGGAGGCTACAATGAGCAGTTCTTC
CASSFPTVTSGGYNEQFF
>TRBJ1-2|.|.|TRBV28
TGTGCCAGCACCACCTCTCCGACAGTTAACCATGGCTACACCTTC
CASTTSPTVNHGYTF
>TRBJ2-1|TRBD2|many|TRBV7-2
TGTGCCAGCAGTTCCACCCGACTAGCCGTTGAGCAGTTCTTC
CASSSTRLAVEQFF
>TRBJ1-5|.|.|TRBV24-1
TGTGCCACCAGTGACGGCCAGGGGTTAGAGCCCCAGCATTTT
CATSDGQGLEPQHF
>TRBJ2-1|TRBD2|once|TRBV5-3
TGTGCCAGAAGCTCCACCCCAAGGACTAGCGGGAGGATACGTGAGCAGTTCTTC
CARSSTPRTSGRIREQFF
>TRBJ2-3|.|once|TRBV15
TGTGCCACCAGCAGAGAACTCTCAGATACGCAGTATTTT
CATSRELSDTQYF
>TRBJ2-1|TRBD2|.|TRBV19
TGTGCCAGTACTACGGGACTAGCGGTCTACAATGAGCAGTTCTTC
CASTTGLAVYNEQFF
>TRBJ2-1|TRBD2|few|TRBV7-9
TGTGCCAGCAGTTTCGGGACTAGCGGGAGTAAGAATGAGCAGTTCTTC
CASSFGTSGSKNEQFF
>TRBJ2-7|TRBD1|many|TRBV5-1
TGCGCCAGCAGCTTGGATACCGGGACAGGGAACGAGCAGTACTTC
CASSLDTGTGNEQYF
>TRBJ1-2|.|many|TRBV7-2
TGTGCCAGCAGCTCACCGGGAGGTGACTACACCTTC
CASSSPGGDYTF
>TRBJ2-3|.|.|TRBV27
TGTGCCAGCAGTTTATCGCCACCGAGCACAGATACGCAGTATTTT
CASSLSPPSTDTQYF
>TRBJ2-5|TRBD2|few|TRBV12-3/TRBV12-4
TGTGCCAGCACCTTTAGCGGGGGAGATGAGACCCAGTACTTC
CASTFSGGDETQYF
>TRBJ2-6|TRBD1|many|TRBV20-1
TGCAGTGCTAGACTACAGGGGACGTCCGGGGCCAACGTCCTGACTTTC
CSARLQGTSGANVLTF
>TRBJ2-5|.|.|TRBV4-3
TGCGCCAGCAGCCCGACGGGCCGACAAGAGACCCAGTACTTC
CASSPTGRQETQYF
>TRBJ1-2|.|.|TRBV28
TGTGCCAGCAGTTTACCAAACTATGGCTACACCTTC
CASSLPNYGYTF
>TRBJ2-1|TRBD1|.|TRBV27
TGTGCCAGCAGCTCAAACCTCCGGGACAGCCGGGGCTCCTACAATGAGCAGTTCTTC
CASSSNLRDSRGSYNEQFF
>TRBJ2-1|TRBD2|many|TRBV4-1
TGCACCAGCAGCCCTCCCGGACTAGCGGGTTACAATGAGCAGTTCTTC
CTSSPPGLAGYNEQFF